These 32 T cell receptor beta chains were sequenced from one sample in a study of T cells in localized non-small cell lung cancer. This table comes from immunoSEQ multiplex PCR, and its TCRdb copy is limited to in-frame clones, with some not included. In the table there are around 2,000 clones, 20% to 25% of which are singletons. The sample in question was normal lung tissue next to the tumor, obtained before any cancer treatment. The receptors derive from a male donor aged 60 or over with stage I lung adenocarcinoma.

By frequency in the sample, this clone is medium-sized (0.01 to 0.1%). This chain joins TRBV9 and TRBJ1-4, with 9 positions matching TRBD1. Germline V lookup: CDR1 SGDLS, CDR2 YYNGEE. V shed 0 bases, J shed 10 bases, and the junction held 10 bases outside the gene matches. The CDR3 runs 16 residues. The CDR3 loop is CASSVAMDRGVGKLFF. The DNA of the CDR3 is TGTGCCAGCAGCGTAGCGATGGACAGGGGAGTGGGAAAACTGTTTTTT.

The CDR3 loop is CASSLDSARETQYF. The CDR3 nucleotides read TGTGCCAGCAGCTTAGATAGCGCCCGGGAGACCCAGTACTTC. V usage is TRBV11-3 and J usage is TRBJ2-5, with TRBD2 as a possible D gene (5 bases). CDR3 size: 14 residues. Germline CDR1 reads SGHNT; CDR2 reads YENEEA. With 0 bases removed from V and 5 bases from J, the gap between germline ends came to 10 bases. The full variable domain, with the rest looked up from reference TRBV11-3 and TRBJ2-5, is EAGVVQSPRYKIIEKKQPVAFWCNPISGHNTLYWYLQNLGQGPELLIRYENEEAVDDSQLPKDRFSAERLKGVDSTLKIQPAELGDSAVYLCASSLDSARETQYFGPGTRLLVL.

The gene calls are TRBV19 and TRBJ1-1, with TRBD1 identical over 8 bases. V lost 5 bases and J lost 0; bases outside the gene matches: 11. The CDR3 is 17 residues long. Germline lookup yields CDR1 LNHDA and CDR2 SQIVND (reference sequence). Written as DNA, the CDR3 is TGTGCCAGTAGTTCCGACCGCCGACAGGGGATGAACACTGAAGCTTTCTTT. Its protein product is CASSSDRRQGMNTEAFF.

This clone was counted only a few times. The chain employs TRBV19 and TRBJ2-7; TRBD2 agrees at 8 bases. V gave up 6 bases and J gave up 0 bases; unmatched junction bases: 10. The CDR3 runs 16 residues. Germline CDR1 is LNHDA and CDR2 is SQIVND (reference sequence). The CDR3 DNA follows: TGTGCCAGTAGACCCTCGGGGCGGGGGGTCTCCTACGAGCAGTACTTC. As protein: CASRPSGRGVSYEQYF.

The rearrangement links TRBV11-3 to TRBJ1-1, with 8 positions matching TRBD1. There are 14 residues in the CDR3. Germline lookup yields CDR1 SGHNT and CDR2 YENEEA. V lost 6 bases and J lost 3; bases outside the gene matches: 6. CDR3 sequence reads: CASSLRGRDTEAFF. The CDR3 DNA follows: TGTGCCAGCAGTCTCAGGGGGCGAGACACTGAAGCTTTCTTT.

The V and J genes are TRBV19 and TRBJ2-7; 9 bases agree with TRBD1. The CDR3 spans 15 residues. Unmatched junction bases numbered 9, after V lost 6 bases and J lost 3 bases. The germline gives CDR1 LNHDA, CDR2 SQIVND (reference sequence). The CDR3 protein is CASRLEPGQGYEQYF. The CDR3 DNA follows: TGTGCCAGTAGACTCGAACCGGGACAGGGCTACGAGCAGTACTTC.

This clone has just a few counts. The chain recombines TRBV6-8 with TRBJ2-6; TRBD1 matches at 7 bases. The CDR3 loop spans 17 amino acids. Germline lookup yields CDR1 MNHGY and CDR2 SAAAGT. The junction had 8 bases not matched to a gene; V was cut back by 4 bases and J by 2 bases. CDR3 in amino acids: CASSSGQNIAGANVLTF. The DNA of the CDR3 is TGTGCCAGCAGTTCGGGACAGAATATAGCTGGGGCCAACGTCCTGACTTTC.

As DNA, the CDR3 is TGTGCCTGGAGTGTACAGTCTGGAAACACCATATATTTT. This translates into CAWSVQSGNTIYF. The chain is built from TRBV30 and TRBJ1-3; unclear D gene. The CDR3 contains 13 residues. Trimming left V 0 bases short and J 1 base short, with 4 bases between. CDR1 and CDR2 from the germline V gene are GTSNPN and SVGIG (reference sequence). Full variable domain (outside the CDR3, taken from reference TRBV30 and TRBJ1-3): SQTIHQWPATLVQPVGSPLSLECTVEGTSNPNLYWYRQAAGRGLQLLFYSVGIGQISSEVPQNLSASRPQDRQFILSSKKLLLSDSGFYLCAWSVQSGNTIYFGEGSWLTVV.

By share of the sample, this clone is large. V usage is TRBV4-1 and J usage is TRBJ2-1, with D perhaps matching TRBD1 or TRBD2 (7 bases each). Trimming stripped 4 bases from V and 7 bases from J, with 17 bases between. In germline, CDR1 is MGHRA, CDR2 YSYEKL. CDR3 size: 15 residues. The CDR3 spells CASSPSWQGGNEQFF. CDR3 nucleotides: TGCGCCAGCAGCCCCTCGTGGCAGGGGGGGAATGAGCAGTTCTTC.

The chain carries TRBV11-3 and TRBJ2-3; TRBD2 aligns across 7 bases. Germline V gene sequence: CDR1 SGHNT, CDR2 YENEEA. This CDR3 contains 18 residues. V dropped 5 bases and J dropped 0; count of bases not matched to a gene: 14. CDR3 DNA sequence: TGTGCCAGCAGCCTCCAAGGAACTAGCGATACTAGCACAGATACGCAGTATTTT. This gives the protein CASSLQGTSDTSTDTQYF.

In this sample, this clone turned up a few times. A junction end diverges from the germline sequence, so it may reflect a read error. The chain joins TRBV6-8 to TRBJ1-1, with no clear D. The germline gives CDR1 MNHGY, CDR2 SAAAGT. The CDR3 extends over 14 amino acids. The CDR3 DNA reads TGTGCCATCAGTCGGGCAGAGGCGAACACTGAAGCTTTCTTT. Translating it yields CAISRAEANTEAFF.

This clone came up once. The chain carries TRBV18 and TRBJ1-2; a possible D gene is TRBD1 (5 bases). The CDR3 sequence is 15 residues long. Germline V gene sequence: CDR1 KGHSH, CDR2 LQKENI. The V gene lost 2 bases and the J gene lost 7 bases, with 17 bases spanning the gap. In DNA form, the CDR3 reads TGTGCCAGCTCACCAAACGGGGGGGAAGACTTTGGCTACACCTTC. As protein: CASSPNGGEDFGYTF.

This rearrangement joins TRBV30 to TRBJ1-5, with 8 bases aligning to TRBD1. Trimming removed 4 bases from V and 4 bases from J; junction bases left unmatched: 12. Germline-derived CDR1 and CDR2 are GTSNPN and SVGIG (reference sequence). The CDR3 runs 16 residues. The CDR3 is CAWKNRAQGANQPQHF. DNA of the CDR3: TGTGCCTGGAAAAATCGGGCTCAGGGGGCAAATCAGCCCCAGCATTTT.

On this clone itself: Compared with germline, one end of the junction differs, possibly owing to a read error. The rearrangement links TRBV18 to TRBJ2-5; D not certain. The CDR3 is 14 residues long. In germline, CDR1 is KGHSH, CDR2 LQKENI. CDR3 in amino acids: CASSPVNGQGTQYF. In nucleotides, the CDR3 is TGTGCCAGCTCTCCCGTCAATGGTCAAGGGACCCAGTACTTC.

The chain couples TRBV28 to TRBJ2-7; D perhaps matches TRBD1 (6 bases). V gave up 6 bases and J gave up 8 bases, with 14 bases separating them. Germline-derived CDR1 and CDR2 are MDHEN and SYDVKM. The CDR3 has 12 residues. The CDR3 nucleotides read TGTGCCAGCAGCCCCTTGGACAGCAAGCAGTACTTC. Translating it yields CASSPLDSKQYF.

The chain couples TRBV9 to TRBJ1-1; D is undetermined. Germline V gene data show CDR1 as SGDLS and CDR2 as YYNGEE. The CDR3 sequence is 15 residues long. V lost 0 bases and J lost 0, with 9 bases in between. This CDR3 is CASSVVSHLNTEAFF. Here the CDR3 DNA reads TGTGCCAGCAGCGTAGTGAGTCATTTGAACACTGAAGCTTTCTTT.

This chain joins TRBV5-1 and TRBJ1-1, with TRBD1 identical over 10 bases. This CDR3 comprises 14 residues. Trimming at V came to 4 bases and at J to 4 bases, leaving 4 bases not matched to a gene. CDR1 SGHRS and CDR2 YFSETQ come from the germline V gene. The CDR3 is CASSLDRGSTEAFF. The CDR3, as DNA: TGCGCCAGCAGCCTGGACAGGGGGTCCACTGAAGCTTTCTTT.

This clone was seen a few times. The chain couples TRBV11-1 to TRBJ2-3; D may match TRBD1 or TRBD2 (6 bases each). Germline loops: CDR1 SGHAT, CDR2 FQDESV (reference sequence). This CDR3 has 19 amino acids. V shed 2 bases and J shed 2 bases, with 23 bases lying between them. The CDR3 sequence: CASSLRGRSGGFTTDTQYF. CDR3 sequence (DNA): TGTGCCAGCAGCTTACGGGGGCGGTCGGGCGGGTTCACCACAGATACGCAGTATTTT.

This clone was recorded at least ten times. The gene calls are TRBV11-3 and TRBJ2-5; either TRBD1 or TRBD2 may fit D (6 bases each). This CDR3 is built from 14 residues. Per the germline V gene, CDR1 is SGHNT and CDR2 is YENEEA. With 3 bases removed from V and 2 bases from J, the gap between germline ends came to 10 bases. CDR3 region: CASSFGGQQETQYF. The CDR3 DNA is TGTGCCAGCAGCTTTGGGGGGCAGCAAGAGACCCAGTACTTC.

The J gene is TRBJ1-1, the V gene TRBV30; possible D gene TRBD1, 5 bases. The V gene lost 3 bases and the J gene lost 6 bases, with 20 bases spanning the gap. Germline-derived CDR1 and CDR2 are GTSNPN and SVGIG (reference sequence). This CDR3 region has 15 residues. The CDR3 DNA reads as TGTGCCTGGAGGGTTTTGGGGGTCAGCGCCGCTGAAGCTTTCTTT. Translating gives CAWRVLGVSAAEAFF.

This clone was counted only a few times. V gene TRBV6-8 combines with J gene TRBJ1-1, with D tentatively TRBD1 (6 bases). In germline, CDR1 is MNHGY, CDR2 SAAAGT. V gave up 6 bases and J gave up 0 bases, with 14 bases separating them. The length of the CDR3 is 15 residues. CDR3 sequence: CASSRNREVNTEAFF. CDR3 sequence (DNA): TGTGCCAGCAGCCGCAACAGGGAGGTGAACACTGAAGCTTTCTTT.

The rearrangement uses TRBV9 and TRBJ2-1; TRBD1 is a possible D gene (5 bases). Germline-derived CDR1 and CDR2 are SGDLS and YYNGEE. V dropped 2 bases and J dropped 5 bases, with 5 bases sitting between them. This CDR3 has 12 amino acids. Here the CDR3 reads CASSVTDNEQFF. CDR3 bases: TGTGCCAGCAGCGTGACAGACAATGAGCAGTTCTTC. Looking up the rest from reference TRBV9 and TRBJ2-1 gives the full variable domain: DSGVTQTPKHLITATGQRVTLRCSPRSGDLSVYWYQQSLDQGLQFLIQYYNGEERAKGNILERFSAQQFPDLHSELNLSSLELGDSALYFCASSVTDNEQFFGPGTRLTVL.

This clone was picked up a small number of times. CDR3 amino acids: CASSLEGGRDSPLHF. CDR3 nucleotides: TGCGCCAGCAGCTTGGAAGGGGGCCGAGATTCACCCCTCCACTTT. This chain connects TRBV5-1 to TRBJ1-6; 7 nucleotides match TRBD1. The CDR3 has 15 residues. V was pared by 0 bases and J by 8 bases, with 5 bases of the junction left unmatched. CDR1 and CDR2 (germline): SGHRS, YFSETQ.

V and J are TRBV28 and TRBJ1-5; no reliable D call. The length of the CDR3 is 13 residues. V was pared by 4 bases and J by 3 bases, with 7 bases between. Germline CDR1 MDHEN, CDR2 SYDVKM. The CDR3: CASSSQINQPQHF. CDR3 DNA: TGTGCCAGCAGTTCGCAGATCAATCAGCCCCAGCATTTT. Looking up the rest from reference TRBV28 and TRBJ1-5 gives the full variable domain: DVKVTQSSRYLVKRTGEKVFLECVQDMDHENMFWYRQDPGLGLRLIYFSYDVKMKEKGDIPEGYSVSREKKERFSLILESASTNQTSMYLCASSSQINQPQHFGDGTRLSIL.

V gene TRBV19 combines with J gene TRBJ1-2, with unresolved D. V was pared by 8 bases and J by 6 bases, with 25 bases between. Germline V gene lookup returns CDR1 LNHDA and CDR2 SQIVND (reference sequence). The CDR3 spans 16 residues. The CDR3 DNA follows: TGTGCCAGTGGTAGTACGTGGAGGAGATCCCTCGATGGCTACACCTTC. Its translation: CASGSTWRRSLDGYTF. The full variable domain, in which reference TRBV19 and TRBJ1-2 provide the parts outside the CDR3, is DGGITQSPKYLFRKEGQNVTLSCEQNLNHDAMYWYRQDPGQGLRLIYYSQIVNDFQKGDIAEGYSVSREKKESFPLTVTSAQKNPTAFYLCASGSTWRRSLDGYTFGSGTRLTVV.

The table lists this clone with a few counts. The chain couples TRBV28 to TRBJ2-5; TRBD1 or TRBD2 may be the D gene (5 bases each). There are 15 residues in the CDR3. Germline CDR1 reads MDHEN; CDR2 reads SYDVKM. V lost 6 bases to trimming and J lost 7 bases, with 21 bases between them. CDR3 sequence (DNA): TGTGCCAGCAGAACCCGGGACGGACCAAAGCGGACCCAGTACTTC. It encodes CASRTRDGPKRTQYF.

The chain is built from TRBV19 and TRBJ1-5; possible D gene TRBD1, 5 bases. The CDR3 sequence is 14 residues long. V was shortened by 5 bases and J by 4 bases, with 12 bases between the two germline ends. CDR1 and CDR2 from the germline V gene are LNHDA and SQIVND (reference sequence). This CDR3 is CASSSGLGNQPQHF. CDR3 bases: TGTGCCAGTAGTTCAGGGTTGGGTAATCAGCCCCAGCATTTT.

The genes are TRBV30 and TRBJ1-3, with TRBD1 matching 7 bases. CDR3 length: 15 amino acids. Germline V gene data show CDR1 as GTSNPN and CDR2 as SVGIG (reference sequence). The junction had 6 bases not matched to a gene; V was cut back by 0 bases and J by 4 bases. CDR3 sequence: CAWSVYRGSGNTIYF. CDR3 nucleotide sequence: TGTGCCTGGAGTGTCTACAGGGGATCCGGAAACACCATATATTTT.

The V call is TRBV9, the J call TRBJ1-1; TRBD1 might be the D (6 bases). The germline V and J ends were trimmed by 4 bases and 3 bases, with 10 bases remaining between them. The CDR3 is 13 residues long. Germline CDR1 reads SGDLS; CDR2 reads YYNGEE. CDR3 coding DNA: TGTGCCAGCAGCCCTAGGGGGGACACTGAAGCTTTCTTT. Its translation: CASSPRGDTEAFF. The full variable domain, its missing parts supplied by reference TRBV9 and TRBJ1-1, is DSGVTQTPKHLITATGQRVTLRCSPRSGDLSVYWYQQSLDQGLQFLIQYYNGEERAKGNILERFSAQQFPDLHSELNLSSLELGDSALYFCASSPRGDTEAFFGQGTRLTVV.

This clone was picked up a small number of times. The J gene is TRBJ1-1, the V gene TRBV6-8; no definite D call. Between the trimmed V and J ends, which lost 2 bases and 4 bases, there was a span of 17 bases. The CDR3 covers 16 residues. CDR1 and CDR2 from the germline V gene are MNHGY and SAAAGT. The CDR3 reads CASSYPDTVGSTEAFF. The CDR3, as DNA: TGTGCCAGCAGTTACCCTGACACCGTGGGGAGCACTGAAGCTTTCTTT.

This clone is labeled large. The V and J genes are TRBV28 and TRBJ2-7; 9 positions agree with TRBD1. The J segment lost 2 bases and the V segment lost 6 bases, leaving 5 bases of the junction unmatched. This CDR3 has 14 amino acids. Germline V gene data show CDR1 as MDHEN and CDR2 as SYDVKM. CDR3 in amino acids: CASRTGQGTYEQYF. The DNA of the CDR3 is TGTGCCAGCAGGACTGGACAGGGGACCTACGAGCAGTACTTC.

This clone showed up just a few times. This chain connects TRBV30 to TRBJ1-1; TRBD1 agrees at 7 bases. This CDR3 is built from 13 residues. Per germline, CDR1 GTSNPN and CDR2 SVGIG (reference sequence). With 1 base clipped from V and 7 bases from J, the junction kept 6 bases outside the gene matches. As DNA, the CDR3 is TGTGCCTGGAGTGGGGGACAGCTTCTTGAAGCTTTCTTT. Protein sequence: CAWSGGQLLEAFF. Full variable domain (outside the CDR3, taken from reference TRBV30 and TRBJ1-1): SQTIHQWPATLVQPVGSPLSLECTVEGTSNPNLYWYRQAAGRGLQLLFYSVGIGQISSEVPQNLSASRPQDRQFILSSKKLLLSDSGFYLCAWSGGQLLEAFFGQGTRLTVV.